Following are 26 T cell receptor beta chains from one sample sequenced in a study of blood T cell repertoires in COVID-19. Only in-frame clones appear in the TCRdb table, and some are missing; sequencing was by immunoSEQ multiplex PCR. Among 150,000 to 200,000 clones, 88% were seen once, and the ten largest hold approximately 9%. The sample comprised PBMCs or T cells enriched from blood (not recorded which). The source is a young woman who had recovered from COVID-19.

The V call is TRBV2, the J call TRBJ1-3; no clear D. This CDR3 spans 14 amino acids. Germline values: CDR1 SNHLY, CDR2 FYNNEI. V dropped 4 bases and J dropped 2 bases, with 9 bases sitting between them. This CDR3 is CASSVERAGNTIYF. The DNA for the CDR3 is TGTGCCAGCAGTGTCGAACGGGCTGGAAACACCATATATTTT. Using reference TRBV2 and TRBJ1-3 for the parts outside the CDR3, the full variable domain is EPEVTQTPSHQVTQMGQEVILRCVPISNHLYFYWYRQILGQKVEFLVSFYNNEISEKSEIFDDQFSVERPDGSNFTLKIRSTKLEDSAMYFCASSVERAGNTIYFGEGSWLTVV.

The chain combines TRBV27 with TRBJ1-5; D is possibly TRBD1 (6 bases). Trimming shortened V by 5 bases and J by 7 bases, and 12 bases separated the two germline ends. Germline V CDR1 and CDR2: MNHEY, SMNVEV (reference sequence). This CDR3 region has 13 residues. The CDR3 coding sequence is TGTGCCAGCAGTCAGGGGCTGAGGCAGCCCCAGCATTTT. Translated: CASSQGLRQPQHF.

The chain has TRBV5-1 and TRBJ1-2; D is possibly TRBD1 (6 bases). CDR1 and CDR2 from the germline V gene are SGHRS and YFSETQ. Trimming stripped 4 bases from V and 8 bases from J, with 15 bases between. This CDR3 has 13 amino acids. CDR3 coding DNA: TGCGCCAGCAGCCCCCAGGGGATGGAGGGCTACACCTTC. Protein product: CASSPQGMEGYTF.

The DNA for the CDR3 is TGTGCCAGCAGTTTGCGGGACAGGGTGAAAGCTTTCTTT. This codes for CASSLRDRVKAFF. This chain connects TRBV28 to TRBJ1-1, with 9 bases that match TRBD1. V trimming: 3 bases; J trimming: 9 bases; junction bases outside the gene matches: 5. This CDR3 is built from 13 residues. CDR1 is MDHEN and CDR2 is SYDVKM in the germline V gene.

The CDR3, as DNA: TGCAGCGCAGATAAACAGGGGGTCAATGGCTACACCTTC. Its protein is CSADKQGVNGYTF. The chain links TRBV29-1 to TRBJ1-2; 8 positions match TRBD1. The junction had 10 bases not matched to a gene; V was cut back by 7 bases and J by 6 bases. There are 13 residues in the CDR3. Germline-derived CDR1 and CDR2 are SQVTM and ANQGSEA.

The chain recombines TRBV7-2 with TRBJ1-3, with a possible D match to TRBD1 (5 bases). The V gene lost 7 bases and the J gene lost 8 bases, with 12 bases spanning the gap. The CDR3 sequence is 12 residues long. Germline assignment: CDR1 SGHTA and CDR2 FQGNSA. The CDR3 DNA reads TGTGCCAGCACCCTCCGGGGGTACACCATATATTTT. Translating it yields CASTLRGYTIYF.

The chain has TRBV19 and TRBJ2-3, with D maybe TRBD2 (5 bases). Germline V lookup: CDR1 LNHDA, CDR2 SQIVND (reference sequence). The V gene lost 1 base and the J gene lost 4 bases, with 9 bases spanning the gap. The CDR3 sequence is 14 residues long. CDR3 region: CASSIGVEADTQYF. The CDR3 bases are TGTGCCAGTAGTATAGGTGTGGAGGCAGATACGCAGTATTTT.

This CDR3 reads CASSLLDSTDTQYF. The CDR3 DNA reads TGTGCCAGCAGCTTATTAGATAGCACAGATACGCAGTATTTT. J is TRBJ2-3 and V is TRBV7-2; D unclear. The V end lost 2 bases, the J end lost 0 bases, and 6 bases lay between the germline ends. CDR3 size: 14 residues. Germline V CDR1 and CDR2: SGHTA, FQGNSA.

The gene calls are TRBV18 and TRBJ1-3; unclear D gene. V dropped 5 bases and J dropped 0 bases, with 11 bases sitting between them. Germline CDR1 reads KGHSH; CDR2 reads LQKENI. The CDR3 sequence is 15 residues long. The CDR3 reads CASSTADNSGNTIYF. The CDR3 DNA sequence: TGTGCCAGCTCAACCGCCGACAACTCTGGAAACACCATATATTTT.

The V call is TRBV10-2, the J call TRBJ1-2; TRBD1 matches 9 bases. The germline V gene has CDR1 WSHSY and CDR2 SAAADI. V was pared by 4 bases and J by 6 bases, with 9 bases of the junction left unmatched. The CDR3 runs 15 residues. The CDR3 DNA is TGCGCCAGCAGTGTTATTACCGGGACAGGGAATGGCTACACCTTC. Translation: CASSVITGTGNGYTF.

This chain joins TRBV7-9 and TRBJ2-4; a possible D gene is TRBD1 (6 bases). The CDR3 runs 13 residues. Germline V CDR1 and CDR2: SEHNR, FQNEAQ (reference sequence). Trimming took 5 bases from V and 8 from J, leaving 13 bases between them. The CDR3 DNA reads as TGTGCCAGCAGCGGACCAGGGGTGGACATTCAGTACTTC. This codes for CASSGPGVDIQYF.

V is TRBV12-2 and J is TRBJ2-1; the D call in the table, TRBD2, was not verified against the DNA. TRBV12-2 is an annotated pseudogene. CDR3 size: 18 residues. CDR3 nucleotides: TGTGCAAGTCGCTGTGGACTAGCGGGGGGGACGTCTGGGAATGAGCAGTTCTTC. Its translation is CASRCGLAGGTSGNEQFF.

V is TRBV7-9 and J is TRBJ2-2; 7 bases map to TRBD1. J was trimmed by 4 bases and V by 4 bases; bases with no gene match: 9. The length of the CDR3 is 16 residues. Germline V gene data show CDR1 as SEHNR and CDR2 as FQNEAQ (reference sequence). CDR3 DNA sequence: TGTGCCAGCAGCTCCCCTACGGGACAGACCACCGGGGAGCTGTTTTTT. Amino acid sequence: CASSSPTGQTTGELFF.

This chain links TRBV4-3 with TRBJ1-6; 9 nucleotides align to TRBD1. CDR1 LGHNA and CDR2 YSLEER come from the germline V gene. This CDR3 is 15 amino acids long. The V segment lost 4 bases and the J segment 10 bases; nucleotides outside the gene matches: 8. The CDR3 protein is CASSPLGQGISPLHF. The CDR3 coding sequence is TGCGCCAGCAGCCCTTTAGGACAGGGGATATCACCCCTCCACTTT.

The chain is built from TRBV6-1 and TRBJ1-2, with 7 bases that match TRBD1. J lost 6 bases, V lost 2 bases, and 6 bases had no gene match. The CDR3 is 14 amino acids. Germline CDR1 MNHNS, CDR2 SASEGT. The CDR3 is CASSEMGQPDGYTF. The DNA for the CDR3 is TGTGCCAGCAGTGAAATGGGACAGCCTGATGGCTACACCTTC.

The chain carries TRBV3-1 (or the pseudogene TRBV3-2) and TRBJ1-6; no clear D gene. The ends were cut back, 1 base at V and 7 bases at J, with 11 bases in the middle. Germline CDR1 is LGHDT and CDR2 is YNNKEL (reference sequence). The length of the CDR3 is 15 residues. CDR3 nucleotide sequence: TGTGCCAGCAGCCAAGTCGAGACCGGGAATTCACCCCTCCACTTT. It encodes CASSQVETGNSPLHF.

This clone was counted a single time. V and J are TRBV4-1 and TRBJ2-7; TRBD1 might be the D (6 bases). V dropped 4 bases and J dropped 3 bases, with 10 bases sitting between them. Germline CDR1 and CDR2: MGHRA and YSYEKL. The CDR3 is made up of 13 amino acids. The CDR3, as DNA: TGCGCCAGCAGCCCCGGGACAAACTACGAGCAGTACTTC. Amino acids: CASSPGTNYEQYF.

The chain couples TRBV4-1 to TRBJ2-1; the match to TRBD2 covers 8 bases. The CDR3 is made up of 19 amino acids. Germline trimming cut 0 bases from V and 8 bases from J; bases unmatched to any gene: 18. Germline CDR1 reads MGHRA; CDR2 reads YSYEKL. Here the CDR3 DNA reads TGCGCCAGCAGCCAAGATCTGACCGAAACGGGACTAGTGGGCTATGAGCAGTTCTTC. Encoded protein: CASSQDLTETGLVGYEQFF.

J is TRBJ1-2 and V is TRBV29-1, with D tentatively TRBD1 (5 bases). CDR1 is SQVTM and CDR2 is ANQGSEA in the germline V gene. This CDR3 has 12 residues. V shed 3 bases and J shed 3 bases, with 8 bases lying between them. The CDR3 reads CSVEETDYGYTF. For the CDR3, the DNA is TGCAGCGTTGAGGAGACAGACTATGGCTACACCTTC.

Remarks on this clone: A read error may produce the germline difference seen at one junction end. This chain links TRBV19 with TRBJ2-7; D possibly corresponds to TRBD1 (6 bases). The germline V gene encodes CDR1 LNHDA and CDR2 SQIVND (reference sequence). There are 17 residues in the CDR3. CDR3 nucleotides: TGTGCCAGAAGAATACCAGGAACAGGGAGCGATACCTACGTGCAGTACTTC. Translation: CARRIPGTGSDTYVQYF.

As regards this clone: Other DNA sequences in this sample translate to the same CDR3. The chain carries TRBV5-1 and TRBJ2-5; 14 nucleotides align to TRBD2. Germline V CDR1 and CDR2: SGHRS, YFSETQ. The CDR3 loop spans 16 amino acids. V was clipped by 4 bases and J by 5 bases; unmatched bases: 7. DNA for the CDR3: TGCGCCAGCAGCCCCGGGACTAGCGGGGGCCGGGAGACCCAGTACTTC. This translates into CASSPGTSGGRETQYF. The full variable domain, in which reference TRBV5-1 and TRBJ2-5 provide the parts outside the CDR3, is KAGVTQTPRYLIKTRGQQVTLSCSPISGHRSVSWYQQTPGQGLQFLFEYFSETQRNKGNFPGRFSGRQFSNSRSEMNVSTLELGDSALYLCASSPGTSGGRETQYFGPGTRLLVL.

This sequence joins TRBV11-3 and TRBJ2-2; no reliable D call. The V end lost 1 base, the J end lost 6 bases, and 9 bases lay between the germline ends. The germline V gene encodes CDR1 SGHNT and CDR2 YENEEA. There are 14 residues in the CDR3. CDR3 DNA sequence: TGTGCCAGCAGCTTAGGAGTGGGCGCCGGGGAGCTGTTTTTT. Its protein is CASSLGVGAGELFF. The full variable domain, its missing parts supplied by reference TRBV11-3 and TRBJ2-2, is EAGVVQSPRYKIIEKKQPVAFWCNPISGHNTLYWYLQNLGQGPELLIRYENEEAVDDSQLPKDRFSAERLKGVDSTLKIQPAELGDSAVYLCASSLGVGAGELFFGEGSRLTVL.

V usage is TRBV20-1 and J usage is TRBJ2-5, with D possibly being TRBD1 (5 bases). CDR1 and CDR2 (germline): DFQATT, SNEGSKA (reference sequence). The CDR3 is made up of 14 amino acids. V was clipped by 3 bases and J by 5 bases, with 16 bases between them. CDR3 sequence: CSASRGLGFETQYF. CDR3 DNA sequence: TGCAGTGCTAGTAGGGGTCTCGGTTTCGAGACCCAGTACTTC.

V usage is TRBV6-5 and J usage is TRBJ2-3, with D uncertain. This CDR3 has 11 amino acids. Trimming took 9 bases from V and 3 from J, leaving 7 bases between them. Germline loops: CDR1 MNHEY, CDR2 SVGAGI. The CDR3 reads CASLRTDTQYF. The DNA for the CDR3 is TGTGCCAGTCTGAGGACAGATACGCAGTATTTT.

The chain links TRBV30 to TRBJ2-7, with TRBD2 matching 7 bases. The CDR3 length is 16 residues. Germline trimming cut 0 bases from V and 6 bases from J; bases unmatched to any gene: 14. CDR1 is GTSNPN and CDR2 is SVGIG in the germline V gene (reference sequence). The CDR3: CAWSVGRGREFSEQYF. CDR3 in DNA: TGTGCCTGGAGTGTAGGACGAGGGCGGGAGTTTAGCGAGCAGTACTTC. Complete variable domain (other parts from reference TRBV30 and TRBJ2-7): SQTIHQWPATLVQPVGSPLSLECTVEGTSNPNLYWYRQAAGRGLQLLFYSVGIGQISSEVPQNLSASRPQDRQFILSSKKLLLSDSGFYLCAWSVGRGREFSEQYFGPGTRLTVT.

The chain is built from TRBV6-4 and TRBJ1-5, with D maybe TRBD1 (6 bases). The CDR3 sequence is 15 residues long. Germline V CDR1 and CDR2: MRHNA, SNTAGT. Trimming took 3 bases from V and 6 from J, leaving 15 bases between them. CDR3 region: CASSESGGGSQPQHF. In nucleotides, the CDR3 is TGTGCCAGCAGTGAGTCGGGGGGCGGGAGTCAGCCCCAGCATTTT.